This T cell receptor (beta chain) emerged from a study of T cell responses to AZD1222 COVID-19 vaccine. The V segment lost 9 bases and the J segment 6 bases; nucleotides outside the gene matches: 11. The CDR3 loop spans 14 amino acids. The germline V gene encodes CDR1 MNHEY and CDR2 SVGAGI. The study pooled second doses at about 4 or about 12 weeks. The protocol was immunoSEQ multiplex PCR, while the TCRdb copy is restricted to in-frame clones and leaves out a portion. This sample carries over 120,000 clones, roughly nine tenths of them seen once, and the ten largest clones take under 2%. The sample in question was peripheral blood, obtained 28 days after the second AZD1222 dose. The genes are TRBV6-5 and TRBJ1-2, with 9 bases matching TRBD1. The clonotype comes from an adult who received the AZD1222 COVID-19 vaccine. In nucleotides, the CDR3 is TGTGCCAGTCTCGAAAGCGGGACAGGGAATGGCTACACCTTC. Its protein product is CASLESGTGNGYTF.